Shown below are 5 T cell receptor beta chains from a single sample sequenced in a study of blood T cell repertoires in COVID-19. Assay: immunoSEQ multiplex PCR; the TCRdb copy retains only in-frame clones and omits some. The top ten clones hold roughly 13% of a sample with around 200,000 clones, 70% to 80% of them seen once. Material for sequencing was peripheral blood. The source of these receptors is a man between 50 and 59 years old who had recovered from COVID-19.

This clone was found once. The V gene is TRBV19, the J gene TRBJ1-1; no firm D call. The CDR3 has 12 residues. V was cut by 9 bases and J by 3 bases, with 11 bases left in between. Looked up from germline, CDR1 is LNHDA and CDR2 is SQIVND (reference sequence). CDR3 in amino acids: CASHRRYTEAFF. For the CDR3, the DNA is TGTGCCAGCCATCGGCGGTACACTGAAGCTTTCTTT.

The table lists this clone with a few counts. This chain links TRBV3-1 (or the pseudogene TRBV3-2) with TRBJ1-5; D unclear. CDR3 size: 12 residues. The V end was cut by 4 bases, the J end by 9 bases, with 10 bases between. Germline CDR1 and CDR2: LGHDT and YNNKEL (reference sequence). The CDR3, as DNA: TGTGCCAGCAGCCCATCCTCCGGGCCCCAGCATTTT. It codes for CASSPSSGPQHF.

The gene calls are TRBV7-9 and TRBJ1-2; D call uncertain. The germline CDR1 and CDR2 sequences are SEHNR and FQNEAQ (reference sequence). V was cut by 5 bases and J by 0 bases, with 10 bases left in between. CDR3 size: 14 residues. CDR3 loop: CASSETGANYGYTF. CDR3 in DNA: TGTGCCAGCAGCGAAACTGGAGCTAACTATGGCTACACCTTC.

Points on this clone: Other DNA sequences within the sample encode an identical CDR3. This chain links TRBV7-3 with TRBJ2-1; 11 bases fit TRBD2. V was clipped by 2 bases and J by 7 bases; unmatched bases: 1. The CDR3 contains 14 residues. Germline values: CDR1 SGHTA, CDR2 FQGTGA. The CDR3 bases are TGTGCCAGCAGCTTACTAGCGGGAGGTAATGAGCAGTTCTTC. Its translation is CASSLLAGGNEQFF.

The gene calls are TRBV18 and TRBJ2-7; 13 bases line up with TRBD2. This CDR3 is built from 16 residues. Germline CDR1 reads KGHSH; CDR2 reads LQKENI. The trim removed 5 bases at V and 2 bases at J, leaving 6 bases unmatched. The CDR3 region has the DNA TGTGCCAGCTCAGCCACTAGCGGGAGGGGGACCTACGAGCAGTACTTC. Translated, it gives CASSATSGRGTYEQYF.